This T cell receptor (beta chain) was found in a study of tumor-infiltrating lymphocytes in localized non-small cell lung cancer (dated by TCRdb to the early 2020s). The study in broad terms: Several histologies were represented in the cohort, which also included both smokers and never-smokers as well as patients whose samples were collected after neoadjuvant chemotherapy. Each patient contributed resected tumor tissue and uninvolved lung tissue from the same patient, described as non-adjacent to the tumor. The same patients underwent several integrated assays, with TCR sequencing performed together with flow cytometry, multiplex immunofluorescence, RNA-seq, exome sequencing and proteomics. In total, the ICON cohort was made up of about 160 surgical patients who had localized non-small cell lung cancer and whose tumors were resected. The paired tumor versus uninvolved lung comparison of immunoSEQ T-cell fraction included a few dozen patients.

Enrollment in ICON was initiated in early 2016, and the last patient was enrolled in 2018. From a subcohort of 75 to 90 patients, fresh tumor and matched uninvolved tissue were collected for in-depth immune analyses, including TCR sequencing. DNA for TCR sequencing was isolated from bulk tissue, and no cell sorting was done. This clone was detected only a few times. Its specific antigen is unknown. No much larger clonotype is one base removed from it; base qualities were not supplied. The T-cell fraction in tumor and uninvolved lung tissue was obtained from TCR sequencing using the immunoSEQ assay. As for the original processing: For survival analysis, patients were divided into high (upper tertile) and low (lower two tertiles) T-cell fraction groups, which were compared by log-rank test. Paired tumor versus uninvolved lung differences in T-cell fraction were tested with a signed-rank test. TCRdb took over this immuneACCESS table, retaining in-frame rearrangements with V and J assigned. Such tables are incomplete; in checked studies, under half of the missing clones stem from an unresolved V gene, and the remainder is unexplained. That table furnishes V, J and clone size, whereas the DNA furnished D and trimming. Counted in this sample were 11,000 to 15,000 clones; approximately 71% of them appeared once. Of the sample, over 8% is held by the ten largest clones.

From the cysteine up to the phenylalanine, the CDR3 has a length of 15 residues. Here the CDR3 DNA is all that survives: 45 bases in frame from base 1. Trimming takes 5 bases off V and 4 bases off J; junction bases not matched to a gene: 5. CDR1 and CDR2 (SGHNT, YENEEA) derive from the germline V gene. What the authors observed across the whole study: Because different pieces of the same tissue were used for different assays, technical variation could not be separated from intratumor heterogeneity. TCRbeta sequencing supported higher T cell infiltration in tumors than in uninvolved lung tissue, consistent with immunofluorescence CD3 counts. Assay coverage varied across patients depending on available tissue quantity, so only a subset of the cohort had TCR sequencing. TCR-derived T-cell fraction did not differ between the flow cytometry-defined immunotypes IM1 (good prognosis) and IM2 (poor prognosis).

Recombination connected TRBV11-3 to TRBJ1-1, and TRBD1 aligns with 12 junction nucleotides. The sample comprised uninvolved lung tissue not adjacent to the tumor. The sequence came from a human donor with non-small cell lung cancer. The nucleotide sequence reads TGTGCCAGCAGCAAGGGACAGGGGGCAGTCACTGAAGCTTTCTTT. It encodes CASSKGQGAVTEAFF.